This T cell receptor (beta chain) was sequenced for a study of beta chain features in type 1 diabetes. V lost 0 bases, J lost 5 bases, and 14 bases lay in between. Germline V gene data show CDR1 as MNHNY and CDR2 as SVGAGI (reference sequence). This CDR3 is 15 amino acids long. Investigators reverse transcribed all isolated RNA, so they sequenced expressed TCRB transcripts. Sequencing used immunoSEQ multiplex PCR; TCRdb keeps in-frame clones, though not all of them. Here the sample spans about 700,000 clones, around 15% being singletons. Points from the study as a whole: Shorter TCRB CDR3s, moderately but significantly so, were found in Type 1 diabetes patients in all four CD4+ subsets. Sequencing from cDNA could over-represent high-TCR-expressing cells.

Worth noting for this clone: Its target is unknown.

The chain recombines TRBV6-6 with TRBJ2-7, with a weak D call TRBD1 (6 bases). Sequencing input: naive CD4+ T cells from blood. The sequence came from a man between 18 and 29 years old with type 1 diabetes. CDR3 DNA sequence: TGTGCCAGCAGTTACTCGAGGGCAGGGGTGGACGAGCAGTACTTC. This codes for CASSYSRAGVDEQYF.